Shown below are 17 T cell receptor beta chains from a single sample sequenced in a study of blood T cell repertoires in COVID-19. Assay used: immunoSEQ multiplex PCR; TCRdb lists only in-frame clones, some missing. The sample has 200,000 to 250,000 clones; 85% to 90% are singletons. Material for sequencing was peripheral blood. The receptors originated from a man older than 75 with acute or convalescent COVID-19.

Comment on this clone: An end of the junction differs from the germline gene, which may be a read error. The chain joins TRBV7-2 to TRBJ2-2, with 10 bases lining up with TRBD1. The CDR3 consists of 15 residues. CDR1 is SGHTA, CDR2 FQGNSA, per germline. CDR3 in DNA: TGTGCCAGCACCTTATGGACAGGGGGGTCCGGGGAGCTGTTTTTT. Translation: CASTLWTGGSGELFF.

The V call is TRBV19, the J call TRBJ2-1; tentative D call: TRBD2 (6 bases). Germline loops: CDR1 LNHDA, CDR2 SQIVND (reference sequence). Trimming took off 4 bases at V and 0 bases at J, with 10 bases between the two ends. CDR3 length equals 15 residues. This CDR3 reads CASSRAGSSYNEQFF. CDR3 nucleotide sequence: TGTGCCAGTAGTAGGGCCGGGAGCTCCTACAATGAGCAGTTCTTC.

This clone was counted a few times. The chain is built from TRBV5-1 and TRBJ2-7; 15 bases agree with TRBD2. Germline V CDR1 and CDR2: SGHRS, YFSETQ. The CDR3 has 18 residues. V gave up 2 bases and J gave up 0 bases; unmatched junction bases: 6. The CDR3 loop is CASSFWTSGRAVSYEQYF. The CDR3 DNA reads as TGCGCCAGCAGCTTTTGGACTAGCGGGAGGGCCGTCTCCTACGAGCAGTACTTC.

The chain joins TRBV18 to TRBJ2-1; 8 bases are shared with TRBD2. Germline loops: CDR1 KGHSH, CDR2 LQKENI. The CDR3 sequence is 16 residues long. Trimming took 5 bases from V and 10 from J; bases not matched to a gene: 16. The DNA of the CDR3 is TGTGCCAGCTCATCAACGTTAAGCGGGAGTTCACAAGAGCAGTTCTTC. It is translated as CASSSTLSGSSQEQFF.

This chain connects TRBV16 to TRBJ2-7, with TRBD1 as a possible D gene (5 bases). V was shortened by 1 base and J by 6 bases, with 22 bases between the two germline ends. CDR1 KGHSY and CDR2 FQNENV come from the germline V gene. The CDR3 sequence is 17 residues long. The CDR3 spells CASSQFLAGKRRGEQYF. The CDR3 nucleotides are TGTGCCAGCAGCCAATTTCTTGCAGGGAAGAGGAGAGGCGAGCAGTACTTC.

This clone has more than one count but fewer than ten. The rearrangement joins TRBV29-1 to TRBJ2-7; 7 nucleotides match TRBD2. The CDR3 contains 12 residues. Germline V gene sequence: CDR1 SQVTM, CDR2 ANQGSEA. J lost 5 bases, V lost 5 bases, and 6 bases had no gene match. In DNA form, the CDR3 reads TGCAGCGTTCCCCCGGGGGGAGACGAGCAGTACGTC. It encodes CSVPPGGDEQYV.

The chain has TRBV24-1 and TRBJ1-5; 7 bases match TRBD1. CDR3 length equals 14 residues. CDR1 is KGHDR, CDR2 SFDVKD, per germline. The junction had 5 bases not matched to a gene; V was cut back by 6 bases and J by 4 bases. The CDR3 DNA is TGTGCCACCAGTTCGGACAGGAATAATCAGCCCCAGCATTTT. Amino acids: CATSSDRNNQPQHF.

The chain recombines TRBV19 with TRBJ2-1, with TRBD2 matching 8 bases. The length of the CDR3 is 15 residues. Germline values: CDR1 LNHDA, CDR2 SQIVND (reference sequence). After removal of 3 bases from V and 3 bases from J, the junction contained 4 bases not matched to a gene. For the CDR3, the DNA is TGTGCCAGTAGTATCCCCAGCGGGGGCTACAATGAGCAGTTCTTC. Encoded protein: CASSIPSGGYNEQFF.

J is TRBJ2-7 and V is TRBV30, with 9 bases matching TRBD2. CDR1 and CDR2 (germline): GTSNPN, SVGIG (reference sequence). This CDR3 has 13 amino acids. V dropped 4 bases and J dropped 5; count of bases not matched to a gene: 6. DNA of the CDR3: TGTGCCTGGAATAGCGGGAGTGGGAACGAGCAGTACTTC. Translated, it gives CAWNSGSGNEQYF. The variable domain in full, with the rest retrieved from reference TRBV30 and TRBJ2-7, is SQTIHQWPATLVQPVGSPLSLECTVEGTSNPNLYWYRQAAGRGLQLLFYSVGIGQISSEVPQNLSASRPQDRQFILSSKKLLLSDSGFYLCAWNSGSGNEQYFGPGTRLTVT.

V and J are TRBV11-2 and TRBJ1-2; D possibly corresponds to TRBD1 (5 bases). This CDR3 has 13 amino acids. V was shortened by 5 bases and J by 8 bases, with 15 bases between the two germline ends. CDR1 is SGHAT, CDR2 FQNNGV, per germline. The CDR3 DNA reads as TGTGCCAGCAGCCCAGCCGGGGGAAGCGGCTACACCTTC. Protein: CASSPAGGSGYTF.

This clone appeared a single time. The chain recombines TRBV19 with TRBJ2-2; possible D gene TRBD1, 6 bases. The CDR3 totals 14 residues. Trimming removed 5 bases from V and 2 bases from J, with 9 bases in between. Germline CDR1 and CDR2: LNHDA and SQIVND (reference sequence). CDR3 protein: CASSPGVNTGELFF. CDR3 DNA sequence: TGTGCCAGTAGTCCAGGGGTAAACACCGGGGAGCTGTTTTTT.

This sequence joins TRBV7-9 and TRBJ2-3, with 11 bases lining up with TRBD2. The CDR3 spans 16 residues. Trimming removed 2 bases from V and 1 base from J; junction bases left unmatched: 2. From germline, CDR1 is SEHNR and CDR2 FQNEAQ (reference sequence). CDR3 residues: CASSLLAGGRTDTQYF. The CDR3 DNA reads as TGTGCCAGCAGCTTACTAGCGGGAGGCCGCACAGATACGCAGTATTTT.

This sequence joins TRBV18 and TRBJ2-3, with D possibly matching TRBD2 (5 bases). Germline-derived CDR1 and CDR2 are KGHSH and LQKENI. V gave up 5 bases and J gave up 1 base, with 13 bases separating them. There are 15 residues in the CDR3. CDR3 bases: TGTGCCAGCTCATTCCAGCCCGGGGGCACAGATACGCAGTATTTT. Encoded protein: CASSFQPGGTDTQYF.

This clone has only one observation. This chain links TRBV5-5 with TRBJ2-7, with D perhaps matching TRBD2 (5 bases). The CDR3 has 13 residues. Between the trimmed V and J ends, which lost 4 bases and 8 bases, there was a span of 16 bases. The germline V gene has CDR1 SGHKS and CDR2 YYEKEE (reference sequence). CDR3 amino acids: CASSTASNLQQYV. DNA for the CDR3: TGTGCCAGCAGCACCGCTAGCAACTTACAGCAGTACGTC.

V usage is TRBV5-1 and J usage is TRBJ2-2, with 9 bases fitting TRBD2. The V gene's germline CDR1 is SGHRS and CDR2 YFSETQ. CDR3 size: 16 residues. Losses at the gene ends were 4 bases for V and 7 bases for J; bases not matched to a gene: 11. The DNA for the CDR3 is TGCGCCAGCAGCCTTTCTAGCGGGAAGAGGTTCGGGGAGCTGTTTTTT. It codes for CASSLSSGKRFGELFF.

The chain carries TRBV27 and TRBJ2-7; 8 nucleotides agree with TRBD2. V was clipped by 3 bases and J by 2 bases; unmatched bases: 12. CDR3 length: 17 amino acids. Germline V lookup: CDR1 MNHEY, CDR2 SMNVEV (reference sequence). Here the CDR3 reads CASSFFPPTSGAYEQYF. DNA for the CDR3: TGTGCCAGCAGTTTTTTTCCCCCAACTAGCGGAGCCTACGAGCAGTACTTC.

V is TRBV6-5 and J is TRBJ1-3, with 8 bases that match TRBD1. After removal of 7 bases from V and 0 bases from J, the junction contained 5 bases not matched to a gene. In germline, CDR1 is MNHEY, CDR2 SVGAGI. This CDR3 has 15 amino acids. The CDR3 DNA follows: TGTGCCAGCACCCGGACAGGGATCTCTGGAAACACCATATATTTT. Translation gives CASTRTGISGNTIYF.